This TCR beta chain was recorded in a study of control samples from healthy donors and cancer patients. Trimming took off 1 base at V and 2 bases at J, with 9 bases between the two ends. This CDR3 is built from 15 residues. The V gene's germline CDR1 is LNHDA and CDR2 SQIVND (reference sequence). The data were produced by immunoSEQ multiplex PCR, yet TCRdb's version contains in-frame clones alone and is incomplete. The sample yields about 140,000 clones, under 95% seen once. The sample was blood. The source of this sequence is a man between 18 and 35 years old in good health. This chain uses TRBV19 with TRBJ1-5; possible D gene TRBD1, 5 bases. The CDR3 bases are TGTGCCAGTAGTATAGCGGTGGGGGGCAATCAGCCCCAGCATTTT. Protein product: CASSIAVGGNQPQHF. The full variable domain, in which reference TRBV19 and TRBJ1-5 provide the parts outside the CDR3, is DGGITQSPKYLFRKEGQNVTLSCEQNLNHDAMYWYRQDPGQGLRLIYYSQIVNDFQKGDIAEGYSVSREKKESFPLTVTSAQKNPTAFYLCASSIAVGGNQPQHFGDGTRLSIL.